A selection of T cell receptor beta chains follows, all from one sample in a study of early T cells in non-severe SARS-CoV-2 infection. Each CDR3 protein is one row after TCRdb ran MiXCR on the 5' RACE reads. This sample yields around 57,000 distinct CDR3 sequences, of which 6.5% to 9% are seen a single time; 9.4% belongs to the top ten. Sequencing was carried out using whole blood. All receptors come from an adult who was a healthcare worker with PCR-confirmed SARS-CoV-2 infection or an uninfected control (not recorded which). The CDR3 runs from the conserved cysteine through the conserved F or W. The order of the fields is J gene, V gene, D gene, clone size, CDR3 protein, CDR3 DNA. D genes are given only for firm matches. Only some rows state a clone size, as once, few, many or a class for expanded clones.

>TRBJ2-2|TRBV19|NA|few
CASSMASAGELFF
TGTGCCAGTAGTATGGCCAGCGCCGGGGAGCTGTTTTTT
>TRBJ2-3|TRBV7-3|TRBD2|few
CASSRGAGGPSHFTDTQYF
TGTGCCAGCAGCCGAGGAGCGGGAGGCCCCAGCCACTTCACAGATACGCAGTATTTT
>TRBJ2-1|TRBV10-3|TRBD2|many
CATFPGTSKDEQFF
TGTGCCACCTTTCCCGGGACTAGCAAGGATGAGCAGTTCTTC
>TRBJ1-6|TRBV2|TRBD1|few
CASSGDSNSPLHF
TGTGCCAGCAGTGGGGACAGTAATTCACCCCTCCACTTT
>TRBJ2-4|TRBV15|NA|NA
CATSSGTIAKNIQYF
TGTGCCACCAGCAGCGGTACAATAGCCAAAAACATTCAGTACTTC
>TRBJ2-7|TRBV6-5|NA|few
CATSATGYEQYF
TGTGCCACGTCGGCGACAGGCTACGAGCAGTACTTC
>TRBJ2-2|TRBV5-1|NA|many
CASTPVRGPKVTGELFF
TGCGCCAGCACCCCGGTTAGAGGGCCGAAGGTCACCGGGGAGCTGTTTTTT
>TRBJ1-2|TRBV6-6|TRBD1|few
CATTTGVTYGYTF
TGTGCCACCACGACAGGGGTGACCTATGGCTACACCTTC
>TRBJ1-2|TRBV7-9|NA|few
CASSSSPGNLPNYGYTF
TGTGCCAGCAGCTCCTCCCCCGGGAACTTGCCGAACTATGGCTACACCTTC
>TRBJ2-7|TRBV2|NA|many
CASSEWHEQYF
TGTGCCAGCAGTGAGTGGCACGAGCAGTACTTC
>TRBJ1-6|TRBV30|NA|many
CAWSGRRTTLHF
TGTGCCTGGAGTGGAAGGCGTACCACCCTCCACTTT
>TRBJ1-5|TRBV28|NA|few
CASSFSTQYSNQPQHF
TGTGCCAGCAGTTTTAGTACACAATATAGCAATCAGCCCCAGCACTTT
>TRBJ2-3|TRBV28|NA|NA
CASSLPQGLDTQYF
TGTGCCAGCAGCCTACCACAGGGTTTGGATACGCAGTATTTT
>TRBJ2-3|TRBV7-9|NA|few
CASSLLGGIPGTDTQYF
TGTGCCAGCAGCCTTCTTGGGGGGATTCCGGGCACAGATACGCAGTATTTT
>TRBJ1-5|TRBV5-6|NA|many
CASSAGWGMGNQPQHF
TGTGCCAGCAGCGCAGGGTGGGGGATGGGCAATCAGCCCCAGCATTTT
>TRBJ1-2|TRBV6-5|TRBD1|NA
CASTDRGSNYGYTF
TGTGCCAGCACTGACAGGGGTTCTAACTATGGCTACACCTTC
>TRBJ2-7|TRBV5-4|TRBD1|many
CASSLYRDRGYEQYF
TGTGCCAGCAGCTTGTACCGGGACAGGGGCTACGAGCAGTACTTC
>TRBJ2-2|TRBV7-9|NA|few
CASSSRTGELFF
TGTGCCAGCAGCTCTAGGACAGGGGAGCTGTTTTTT
>TRBJ2-7|TRBV28|NA|many
CASSQGSGEQYF
TGTGCCAGCAGTCAAGGGTCAGGCGAGCAGTACTTC
>TRBJ1-5|TRBV27|NA|NA
CASSIKNSNQPQHF
TGTGCCAGCAGTATAAAAAATAGCAATCAGCCCCAGCATTTT
>TRBJ2-6|TRBV10-3|TRBD1|many
CAITGTGGAGANVLTF
TGTGCCATCACCGGGACAGGGGGCGCTGGGGCCAACGTCCTGACTTTC
>TRBJ2-7|TRBV6-2/TRBV6-3|TRBD1|NA
CASSGRDRTLYEQYF
TGTGCCAGCAGTGGCCGGGACAGAACCCTCTACGAGCAGTACTTC
>TRBJ1-6|TRBV28|TRBD1|many
CASSVTGRIGDF
TGTGCCAGCAGTGTGACAGGGAGGATAGGGGACTTT
>TRBJ2-7|TRBV12-3/TRBV12-4|NA|many
CASSLGVREQYF
TGTGCCAGCAGTTTGGGGGTTCGAGAGCAGTACTTC
>TRBJ1-2|TRBV5-8|NA|many
CASSFDSNYGYTF
TGTGCCAGCAGCTTTGACAGCAACTATGGCTACACCTTC
>TRBJ2-1|TRBV6-1|TRBD1|many
CANSEIFDRGTGLYNEQFF
TGTGCCAACAGTGAAATTTTTGACAGGGGAACAGGGCTGTACAATGAGCAGTTCTTC
>TRBJ2-7|TRBV7-6|NA|NA
CASSFSPLQGSSYEQYF
TGTGCCAGCAGCTTCTCCCCTCTGCAGGGGTCCTCCTACGAGCAGTACTTC
>TRBJ1-6|TRBV6-5|NA|NA
CASRVQGDNSPLHF
TGTGCCAGCAGGGTACAGGGTGATAATTCACCCCTCCACTTT
>TRBJ1-2|TRBV15|NA|NA
CATSRDPGGGYTF
TGTGCCACCAGCAGAGATCCGGGAGGTGGCTACACCTTC
>TRBJ2-1|TRBV6-1|NA|few
CASSENRGGEQFF
TGTGCCAGCAGTGAAAACCGCGGAGGTGAGCAGTTCTTC
>TRBJ2-7|TRBV28|TRBD1|few
CATLGQATYEQYF
TGTGCCACCCTAGGACAGGCAACCTACGAGCAGTACTTC
>TRBJ2-7|TRBV29-1|NA|few
CSVLHQGSSYEQYF
TGCAGCGTTTTACATCAGGGGTCCTCCTACGAGCAGTACTTC
>TRBJ2-7|TRBV6-2/TRBV6-3|NA|NA
CASSPLLEQYF
TGTGCCAGCTCTCCGCTACTCGAGCAGTACTTC
>TRBJ2-5|TRBV7-3|TRBD1|NA
CASRSNRGETQYF
TGTGCCAGCAGGTCTAACAGGGGAGAGACCCAGTACTTC
>TRBJ2-5|TRBV19|NA|NA
CASSIDERETQYF
TGTGCCAGTAGTATAGATGAAAGGGAGACCCAGTACTTC
>TRBJ1-2|TRBV5-1|NA|few
CASSVGDHGYTF
TGCGCCAGCAGTGTTGGGGATCATGGCTACACCTTC
>TRBJ2-7|TRBV7-2|TRBD1|NA
CASSFSGTGKKEQYF
TGTGCCAGCAGCTTTTCGGGGACAGGAAAAAAAGAGCAGTACTTC
>TRBJ1-2|TRBV6-6|NA|few
CASSRNRKNYGYTF
TGTGCCAGCAGTCGAAACAGGAAAAACTATGGCTACACCTTC
>TRBJ1-1|TRBV6-5|TRBD1|NA
CASKTGGLGEAFF
TGTGCCAGCAAAACAGGGGGGCTAGGTGAAGCTTTCTTT
>TRBJ2-5|TRBV6-1|NA|NA
CASSEAWGQETQYF
TGTGCCAGCAGTGAAGCGTGGGGACAAGAGACCCAGTACTTC
>TRBJ1-6|TRBV12-3/TRBV12-4|NA|few
CASRVDGPNSPLHF
TGTGCCAGCAGGGTGGACGGTCCTAATTCACCCCTCCACTTT
>TRBJ2-4|TRBV11-2|NA|few
CASSVGLGEDIQYF
TGTGCCAGCAGCGTGGGCCTTGGGGAGGACATTCAGTACTTC